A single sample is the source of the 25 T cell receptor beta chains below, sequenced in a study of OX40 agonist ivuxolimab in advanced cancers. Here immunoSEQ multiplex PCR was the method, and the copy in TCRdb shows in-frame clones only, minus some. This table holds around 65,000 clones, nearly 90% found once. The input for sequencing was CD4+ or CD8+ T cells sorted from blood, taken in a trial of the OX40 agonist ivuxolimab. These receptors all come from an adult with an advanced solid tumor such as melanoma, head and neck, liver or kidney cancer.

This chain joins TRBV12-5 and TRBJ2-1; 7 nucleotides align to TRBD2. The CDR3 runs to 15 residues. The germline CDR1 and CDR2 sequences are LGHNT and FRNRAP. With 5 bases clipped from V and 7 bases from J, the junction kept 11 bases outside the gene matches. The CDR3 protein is CASGLTGTTRNEQFF. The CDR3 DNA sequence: TGTGCTAGTGGTCTCACCGGGACTACCAGGAATGAGCAGTTCTTC.

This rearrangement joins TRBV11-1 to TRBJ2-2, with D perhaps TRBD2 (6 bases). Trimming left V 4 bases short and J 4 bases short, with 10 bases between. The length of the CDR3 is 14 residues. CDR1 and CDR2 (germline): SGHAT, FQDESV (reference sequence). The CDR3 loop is CASSSGLITGELFF. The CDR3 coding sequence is TGTGCCAGCAGCTCGGGACTTATCACCGGGGAGCTGTTTTTT.

Written as DNA, the CDR3 is TGTGCCTGGAGTCTTGACAGCACAGATACGCAGTATTTT. Its protein is CAWSLDSTDTQYF. The chain carries TRBV30 and TRBJ2-3; D uncertain. The CDR3 extends over 13 amino acids. V dropped 2 bases and J dropped 0 bases, with 6 bases sitting between them. In germline, CDR1 is GTSNPN, CDR2 SVGIG (reference sequence).

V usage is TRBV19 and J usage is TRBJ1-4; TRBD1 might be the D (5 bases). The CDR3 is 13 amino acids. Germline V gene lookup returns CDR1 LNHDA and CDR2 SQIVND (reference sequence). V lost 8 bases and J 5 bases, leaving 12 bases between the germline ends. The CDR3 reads CASLRDQNEKLFF. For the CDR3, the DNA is TGTGCCAGTCTACGGGACCAAAATGAAAAACTGTTTTTT.

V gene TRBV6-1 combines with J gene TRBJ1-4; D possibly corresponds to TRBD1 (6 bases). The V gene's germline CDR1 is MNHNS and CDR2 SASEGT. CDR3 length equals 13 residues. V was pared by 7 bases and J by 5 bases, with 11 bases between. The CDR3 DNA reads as TGTGCCAGCAAACAGGGCTACAATGAAAAACTGTTTTTT. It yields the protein CASKQGYNEKLFF.

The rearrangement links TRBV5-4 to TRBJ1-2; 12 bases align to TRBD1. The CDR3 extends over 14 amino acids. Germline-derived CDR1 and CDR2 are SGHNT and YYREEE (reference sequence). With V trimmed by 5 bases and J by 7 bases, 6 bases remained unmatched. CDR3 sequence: CASSWDRGPPGYTF. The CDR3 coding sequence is TGTGCCAGCAGTTGGGACAGGGGGCCGCCTGGCTACACCTTC. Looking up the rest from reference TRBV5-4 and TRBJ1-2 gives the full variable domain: ETGVTQSPTHLIKTRGQQVTLRCSSQSGHNTVSWYQQALGQGPQFIFQYYREEENGRGNFPPRFSGLQFPNYSSELNVNALELDDSALYLCASSWDRGPPGYTFGSGTRLTVV.

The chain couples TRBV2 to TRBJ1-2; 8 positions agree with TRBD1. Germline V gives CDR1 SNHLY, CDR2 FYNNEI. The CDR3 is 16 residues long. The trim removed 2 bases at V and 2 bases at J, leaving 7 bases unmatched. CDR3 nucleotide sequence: TGTGCCAGCAGTGAACTCTCCCGGGACAGGAACTATGGCTACACCTTC. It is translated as CASSELSRDRNYGYTF.

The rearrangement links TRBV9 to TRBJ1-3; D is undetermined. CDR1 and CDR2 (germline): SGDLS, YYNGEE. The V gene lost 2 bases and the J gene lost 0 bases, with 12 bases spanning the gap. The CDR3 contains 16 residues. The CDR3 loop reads CASSVSGAISGNTIYF. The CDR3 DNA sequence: TGTGCCAGCAGCGTTTCCGGCGCTATCTCTGGAAACACCATATATTTT.

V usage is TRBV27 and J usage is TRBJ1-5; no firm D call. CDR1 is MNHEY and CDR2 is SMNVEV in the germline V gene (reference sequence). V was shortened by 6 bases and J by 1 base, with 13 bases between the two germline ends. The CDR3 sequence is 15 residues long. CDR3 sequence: CASRPSLTSNQPQHF. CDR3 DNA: TGTGCCAGCAGACCTTCCTTAACGAGCAATCAGCCCCAGCATTTT.

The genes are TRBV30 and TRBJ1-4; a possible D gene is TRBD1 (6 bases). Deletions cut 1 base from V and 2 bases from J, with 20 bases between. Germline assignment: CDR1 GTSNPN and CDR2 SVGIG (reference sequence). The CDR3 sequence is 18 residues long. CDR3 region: CAWSDPGGGAMTNEKLFF. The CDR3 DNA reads TGTGCCTGGAGTGATCCCGGAGGGGGGGCAATGACTAATGAAAAACTGTTTTTT.

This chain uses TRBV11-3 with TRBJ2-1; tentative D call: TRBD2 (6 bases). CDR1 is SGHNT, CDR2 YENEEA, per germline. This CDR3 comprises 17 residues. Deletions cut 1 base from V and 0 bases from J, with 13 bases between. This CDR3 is CASSLAGGASSYNEQFF. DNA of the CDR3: TGTGCCAGCAGCTTAGCGGGCGGGGCCAGCTCCTACAATGAGCAGTTCTTC.

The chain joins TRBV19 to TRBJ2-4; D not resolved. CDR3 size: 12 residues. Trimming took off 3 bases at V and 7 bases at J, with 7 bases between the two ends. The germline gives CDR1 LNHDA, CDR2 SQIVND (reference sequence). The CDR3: CASSIISNIQYF. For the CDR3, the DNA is TGTGCCAGTAGTATTATCTCGAACATTCAGTACTTC.

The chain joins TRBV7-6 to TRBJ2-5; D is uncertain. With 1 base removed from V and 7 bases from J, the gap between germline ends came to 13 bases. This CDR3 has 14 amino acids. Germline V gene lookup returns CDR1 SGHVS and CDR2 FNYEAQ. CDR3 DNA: TGTGCCAGCAGCTTAGTAGGCCAGAGGTCGACCCAGTACTTC. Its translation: CASSLVGQRSTQYF.

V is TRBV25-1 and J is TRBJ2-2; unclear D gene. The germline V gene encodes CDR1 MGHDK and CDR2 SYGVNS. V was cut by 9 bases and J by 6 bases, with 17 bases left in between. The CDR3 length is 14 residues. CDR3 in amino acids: CASSPLPTAGELFF. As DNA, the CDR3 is TGTGCCAGTTCCCCGCTTCCAACAGCCGGGGAGCTGTTTTTT. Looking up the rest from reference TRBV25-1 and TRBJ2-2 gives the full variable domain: EADIYQTPRYLVIGTGKKITLECSQTMGHDKMYWYQQDPGMELHLIHYSYGVNSTEKGDLSSESTVSRIRTEHFPLTLESARPSHTSQYLCASSPLPTAGELFFGEGSRLTVL.

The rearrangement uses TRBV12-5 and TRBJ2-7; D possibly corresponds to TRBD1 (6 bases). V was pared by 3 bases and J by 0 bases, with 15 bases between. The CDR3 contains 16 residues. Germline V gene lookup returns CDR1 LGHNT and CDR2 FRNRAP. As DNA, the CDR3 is TGTGCTAGTGGTTTCCCAGTCGACAGGTTCTCCTACGAGCAGTACTTC. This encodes CASGFPVDRFSYEQYF.

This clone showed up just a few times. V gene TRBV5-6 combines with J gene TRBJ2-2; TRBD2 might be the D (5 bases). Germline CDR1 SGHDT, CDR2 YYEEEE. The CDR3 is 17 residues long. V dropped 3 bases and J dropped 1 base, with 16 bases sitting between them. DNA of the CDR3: TGTGCCAGCAGCTCTAGGCCCGGGGTTATGAACACCGGGGAGCTGTTTTTT. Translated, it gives CASSSRPGVMNTGELFF.

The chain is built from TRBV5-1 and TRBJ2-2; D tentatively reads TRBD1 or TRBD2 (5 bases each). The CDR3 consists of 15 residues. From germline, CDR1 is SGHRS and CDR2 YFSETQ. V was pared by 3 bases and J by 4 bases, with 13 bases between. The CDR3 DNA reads TGCGCCAGCAGCTCAACCGGGACCTTCACCGGGGAGCTGTTTTTT. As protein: CASSSTGTFTGELFF.

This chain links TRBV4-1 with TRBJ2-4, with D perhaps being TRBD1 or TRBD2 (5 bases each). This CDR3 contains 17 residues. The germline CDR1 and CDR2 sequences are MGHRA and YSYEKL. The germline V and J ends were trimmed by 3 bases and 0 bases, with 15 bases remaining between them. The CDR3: CASSHPGAGRAKNIQYF. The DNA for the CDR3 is TGCGCCAGCAGCCACCCCGGGGCAGGGCGAGCCAAAAACATTCAGTACTTC.

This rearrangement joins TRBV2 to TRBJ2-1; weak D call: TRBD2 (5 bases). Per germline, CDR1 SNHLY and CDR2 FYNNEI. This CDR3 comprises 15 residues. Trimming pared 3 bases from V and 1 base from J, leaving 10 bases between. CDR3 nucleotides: TGTGCCAGCAGTGAGACTCCGGGGTCCTACAATGAGCAGTTCTTC. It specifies CASSETPGSYNEQFF.

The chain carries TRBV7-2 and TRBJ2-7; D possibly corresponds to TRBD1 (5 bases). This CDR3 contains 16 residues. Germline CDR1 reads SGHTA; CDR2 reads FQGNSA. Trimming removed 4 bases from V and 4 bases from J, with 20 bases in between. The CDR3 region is CASSSKRSGRAYEQYF. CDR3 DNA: TGTGCCAGCAGCTCCAAGCGTTCAGGCAGGGCATACGAGCAGTACTTC.

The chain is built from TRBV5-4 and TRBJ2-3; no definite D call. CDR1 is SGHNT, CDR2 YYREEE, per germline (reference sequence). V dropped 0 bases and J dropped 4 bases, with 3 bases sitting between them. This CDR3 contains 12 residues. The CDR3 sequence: CASSLVADTQYF. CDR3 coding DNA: TGTGCCAGCAGCTTGGTCGCAGATACGCAGTATTTT.

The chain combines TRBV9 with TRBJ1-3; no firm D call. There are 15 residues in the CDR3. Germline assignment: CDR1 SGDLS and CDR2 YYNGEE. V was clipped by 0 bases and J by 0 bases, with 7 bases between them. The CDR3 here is CASSVEESSGNTIYF. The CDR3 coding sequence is TGTGCCAGCAGCGTAGAGGAGAGCTCTGGAAACACCATATATTTT.

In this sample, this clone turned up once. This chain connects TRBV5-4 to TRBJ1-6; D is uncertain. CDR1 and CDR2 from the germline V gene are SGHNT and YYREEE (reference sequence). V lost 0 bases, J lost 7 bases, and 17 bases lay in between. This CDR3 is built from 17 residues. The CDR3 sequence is CASSLGTASTGNSPLHF. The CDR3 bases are TGTGCCAGCAGCTTGGGTACAGCCTCTACGGGGAATTCACCCCTCCACTTT.

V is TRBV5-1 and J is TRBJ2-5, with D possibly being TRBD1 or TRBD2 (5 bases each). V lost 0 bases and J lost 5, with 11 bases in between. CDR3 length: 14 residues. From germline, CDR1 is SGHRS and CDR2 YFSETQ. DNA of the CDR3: TGCGCCAGCAGCTTGGGAGGGGAAGTGGAGACCCAGTACTTC. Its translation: CASSLGGEVETQYF.

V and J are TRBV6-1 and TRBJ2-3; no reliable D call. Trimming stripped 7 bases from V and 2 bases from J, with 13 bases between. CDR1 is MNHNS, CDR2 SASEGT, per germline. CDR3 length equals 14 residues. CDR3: CASTERVATDTQYF. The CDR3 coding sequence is TGTGCCAGCACCGAAAGGGTAGCCACAGATACGCAGTATTTT.